This T cell receptor (beta chain) was captured in a study of Graves' ophthalmopathy and Graves' hyperthyroidism. Whole-study results and caveats: Blood was where most expanded thyroid clonotypes above 0.001 frequency also turned up.

Amplification of the TCR beta CDR3 regions used RNA transcripts (as template). First-round RT-PCR employed HTBI primers, with a second-round multiplex PCR after it. TCRdb called the multiplex PCR reads again in MiXCR, with one record for every CDR3 protein. The sample includes approximately 380,000 distinct CDR3 sequences, around 21% of them seen just once. Each hyperthyroidism patient was newly diagnosed, with under 2 months' duration, and aged 18 to 65. What supplied the PBMCs was about 10 ml of fresh peripheral blood. Per germline, CDR1 KGHDR and CDR2 SFDVKD. After removal of 5 bases from V and 3 bases from J, the junction contained 3 bases not matched to a gene. CDR3 size: 14 residues. Comment on this clonotype: Antigen: not known.

The sequence was obtained from a woman younger than 35 with stable Graves' hyperthyroidism. The material sequenced was peripheral blood. The V call is TRBV24-1, the J call TRBJ1-2; 9 bases align to TRBD1. CDR3 region: CATSVGQGHYGYTF. Here the CDR3 DNA reads TGTGCCACCAGTGTTGGACAGGGGCACTATGGCTACACCTTC.